Below, 19 T cell receptor beta chains from the same sample are listed, as sequenced in a study of memory CD4+ T cells and cytomegalovirus serostatus. The assay was immunoSEQ multiplex PCR, and TCRdb's table has in-frame clones only and misses some. The sample includes 48,000 or so clones, about 77% of them seen just once. Single viable CD3+CD4+CD8-CD45RO+ cells were sorted as the memory CD4+ T cells. Sequences were obtained from memory CD4+ T cells from blood. The origin of the receptors is an adult in good health and CMV-seronegative.

The V gene is TRBV27, the J gene TRBJ1-5; 8 bases are a match to TRBD1. Germline CDR1 and CDR2: MNHEY and SMNVEV (reference sequence). V lost 4 bases, J lost 1 base, and 6 bases stayed unmatched. The CDR3 is made up of 16 amino acids. The CDR3 sequence is CASSSRQGISNQPQHF. The CDR3 nucleotides are TGTGCCAGCAGTTCCCGACAGGGGATCAGCAATCAGCCCCAGCATTTT.

This chain links TRBV6-1 with TRBJ1-2, with 7 bases matching TRBD1. CDR1 and CDR2 from the germline V gene are MNHNS and SASEGT. The CDR3 runs 15 residues. Trimming at V came to 2 bases and at J to 4 bases, leaving 7 bases not matched to a gene. CDR3 nucleotides: TGTGCCAGCAGTGAACCAAGACAGGGAGCCTATGGCTACACCTTC. It specifies CASSEPRQGAYGYTF.

CDR3 DNA sequence: TGCGCCAGCAGAACAGGGGGCATTGGCTACGAGCAGTACTTC. Translation: CASRTGGIGYEQYF. V is TRBV10-2 and J is TRBJ2-7; 9 bases match TRBD1. CDR1 is WSHSY, CDR2 SAAADI, per germline. The CDR3 loop spans 14 amino acids. The J segment lost 3 bases and the V segment lost 6 bases, leaving 6 bases of the junction unmatched.

This clone showed up just a few times. V gene TRBV6-1 combines with J gene TRBJ1-1; tentative D call: TRBD1 (6 bases). Germline V gene data show CDR1 as MNHNS and CDR2 as SASEGT. This CDR3 is built from 12 residues. The V and J ends lost 8 bases and 5 bases respectively, with 12 bases between them. DNA for the CDR3: TGTGCCAGCGGACTTAGGGGGACTGAAGCTTTCTTT. Amino acids: CASGLRGTEAFF.

The V call is TRBV7-8, the J call TRBJ2-5; D unclear. This CDR3 spans 13 amino acids. The V gene lost 5 bases and the J gene lost 5 bases, with 12 bases spanning the gap. CDR1 is SGHVS and CDR2 is FQNEAQ in the germline V gene. The CDR3 here is CASSRLGQETQYF. CDR3 DNA sequence: TGTGCCAGCAGCCGCCTCGGGCAGGAGACCCAGTACTTC.

V is TRBV29-1 and J is TRBJ1-1, with D possibly TRBD1 on 5 matching bases. The CDR3 is made up of 14 amino acids. CDR1 and CDR2 from the germline V gene are SQVTM and ANQGSEA. The V gene lost 4 bases and the J gene lost 4 bases, with 16 bases spanning the gap. CDR3 loop: CSVGDQQGVTEAFF. CDR3 nucleotides: TGCAGCGTTGGAGATCAGCAGGGAGTCACTGAAGCTTTCTTT.

This clone was counted between two and nine times. The chain recombines TRBV5-1 with TRBJ1-6; 7 bases fit TRBD1. J lost 10 bases, V lost 4 bases, and 8 bases had no gene match. The CDR3 consists of 14 residues. CDR1 SGHRS and CDR2 YFSETQ come from the germline V gene. CDR3 sequence (DNA): TGCGCCAGCAGCACCGACAGGGAAAAATCACCCCTCCACTTT. Translated: CASSTDREKSPLHF.

This sequence joins TRBV5-5 and TRBJ2-7; maybe TRBD2 (5 bases). CDR3 length: 12 residues. CDR1 and CDR2 from the germline V gene are SGHKS and YYEKEE (reference sequence). Trimming took off 4 bases at V and 9 bases at J, with 14 bases between the two ends. CDR3 sequence (DNA): TGTGCCAGCAGCCCAGGAGGCTTGGTGCAGTACTTC. It yields the protein CASSPGGLVQYF.

This clone occurred a few times. The V call is TRBV5-1, the J call TRBJ1-1, with a tentative D call TRBD1 (6 bases). The length of the CDR3 is 15 residues. V lost 4 bases and J lost 1, with 14 bases in between. Germline CDR1 is SGHRS and CDR2 is YFSETQ. The CDR3 loop is CASSPTTGGNTEAFF. The CDR3 DNA follows: TGCGCCAGCAGCCCTACGACAGGAGGGAACACTGAAGCTTTCTTT.

The chain has TRBV7-6 and TRBJ2-6; D ambiguous. CDR3 size: 15 residues. Trimming took 1 base from V and 2 from J, leaving 6 bases between them. Germline lookup yields CDR1 SGHVS and CDR2 FNYEAQ. The CDR3 loop is CASSLVTTGANVLTF. CDR3 nucleotides: TGTGCCAGCAGCTTAGTAACGACTGGGGCCAACGTCCTGACTTTC. The full variable domain, completed using reference TRBV7-6 and TRBJ2-6, is GAGVSQSPRYKVTKRGQDVALRCDPISGHVSLYWYRQALGQGPEFLTYFNYEAQQDKSGLPNDRFSAERPEGSISTLTIQRTEQRDSAMYRCASSLVTTGANVLTFGAGSRLTVL.

This sequence joins TRBV29-1 and TRBJ1-4; TRBD1 aligns across 9 bases. V dropped 0 bases and J dropped 8; count of bases not matched to a gene: 4. CDR3 length: 14 amino acids. Germline lookup yields CDR1 SQVTM and CDR2 ANQGSEA. The CDR3 spells CSVEDGDRDEKLFF. CDR3 DNA: TGCAGCGTTGAAGATGGGGACAGGGACGAAAAACTGTTTTTT.

V usage is TRBV11-1 and J usage is TRBJ2-1, with TRBD2 matching 11 bases. In germline, CDR1 is SGHAT, CDR2 FQDESV (reference sequence). This CDR3 spans 16 amino acids. V gave up 4 bases and J gave up 1 base; unmatched junction bases: 3. Here the CDR3 DNA reads TGTGCCAGCAGCTCTAGCGGGAGGAGGTCCTACAATGAGCAGTTCTTC. The encoded protein is CASSSSGRRSYNEQFF.

The chain employs TRBV13 and TRBJ1-2; D unresolved. In germline, CDR1 is PRHDT, CDR2 FYEKMQ (reference sequence). V was cut by 0 bases and J by 6 bases, with 11 bases left in between. This CDR3 region has 14 residues. The CDR3 here is CASSLGPRGDGYTF. The CDR3 coding sequence is TGTGCCAGCAGCTTAGGTCCGCGGGGAGATGGCTACACCTTC.

This clone was seen a few times. The chain is built from TRBV5-1 and TRBJ1-4; D call uncertain. Trimming stripped 4 bases from V and 4 bases from J, with 11 bases between. Looked up from germline, CDR1 is SGHRS and CDR2 is YFSETQ. The CDR3 runs to 14 residues. CDR3 loop: CASSGRPLNEKLFF. The CDR3 region has the DNA TGCGCCAGCAGCGGTCGGCCGCTTAATGAAAAACTGTTTTTT.

The rearrangement joins TRBV18 to TRBJ2-1, with 8 bases matching TRBD2. The length of the CDR3 is 15 residues. The germline V gene has CDR1 KGHSH and CDR2 LQKENI. Germline trimming cut 5 bases from V and 4 bases from J; bases unmatched to any gene: 7. The CDR3 DNA reads TGTGCCAGCTCAGAGACGGGGGGGCGTTACAATGAGCAGTTCTTC. It codes for CASSETGGRYNEQFF.

The rearrangement uses TRBV19 and TRBJ2-3; the match to TRBD1 covers 8 bases. The CDR3 is made up of 13 amino acids. Germline CDR1 LNHDA, CDR2 SQIVND (reference sequence). The V segment lost 6 bases and the J segment 7 bases; nucleotides outside the gene matches: 6. The chain's CDR3 is CASSPTGGNTQYF. In DNA, the CDR3 is TGTGCCAGTAGCCCTACAGGGGGAAATACGCAGTATTTT.

V is TRBV15 and J is TRBJ1-1; D unclear. The CDR3 extends over 13 amino acids. Per the germline V gene, CDR1 is LNHNV and CDR2 is YYDKDF (reference sequence). V shed 1 base and J shed 6 bases, with 9 bases lying between them. The CDR3 spells CATSRVTPSEAFF. In DNA form, the CDR3 reads TGTGCCACCAGCAGAGTTACGCCCTCTGAAGCTTTCTTT.

This clone has more than one count but fewer than ten. The chain uses TRBV27 and TRBJ1-4; 7 positions match TRBD1. This CDR3 spans 14 amino acids. Germline CDR1 reads MNHEY; CDR2 reads SMNVEV (reference sequence). The V segment lost 5 bases and the J segment 4 bases; nucleotides outside the gene matches: 4. The CDR3 DNA sequence: TGTGCCAGCAGTCTACAGGGGCTTAATGAAAAACTGTTTTTT. Translated: CASSLQGLNEKLFF.

This clone was counted a single time. The chain recombines TRBV10-2 with TRBJ2-5; D possibly matches TRBD1 or TRBD2 (5 bases each). The CDR3 contains 15 residues. From germline, CDR1 is WSHSY and CDR2 SAAADI. V shed 6 bases and J shed 1 base, with 15 bases lying between them. CDR3 region: CASSPVRGAQETQYF. CDR3 DNA sequence: TGCGCCAGCAGCCCTGTGAGAGGGGCCCAAGAGACCCAGTACTTC.